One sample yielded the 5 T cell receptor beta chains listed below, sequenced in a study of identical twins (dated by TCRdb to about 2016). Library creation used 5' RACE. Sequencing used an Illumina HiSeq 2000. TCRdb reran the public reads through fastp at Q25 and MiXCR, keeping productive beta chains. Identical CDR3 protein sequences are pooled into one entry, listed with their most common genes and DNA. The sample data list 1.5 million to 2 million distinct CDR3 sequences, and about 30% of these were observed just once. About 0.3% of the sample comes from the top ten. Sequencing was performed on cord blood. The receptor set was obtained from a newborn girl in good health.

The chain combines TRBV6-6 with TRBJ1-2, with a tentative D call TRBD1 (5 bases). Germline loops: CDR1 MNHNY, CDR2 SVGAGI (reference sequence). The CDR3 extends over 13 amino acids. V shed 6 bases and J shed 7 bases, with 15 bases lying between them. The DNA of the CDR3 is TGTGCCAGCAGCGTAGGTGGGGGAATTGGCTACACCTTC. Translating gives CASSVGGGIGYTF.

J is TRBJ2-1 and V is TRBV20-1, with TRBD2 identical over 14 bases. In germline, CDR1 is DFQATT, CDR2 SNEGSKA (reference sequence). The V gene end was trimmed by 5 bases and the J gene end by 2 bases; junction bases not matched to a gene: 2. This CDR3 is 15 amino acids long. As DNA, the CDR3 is TGCAGTGCTTGGACTAGCGGGAGGACCTACAATGAGCAGTTCTTC. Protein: CSAWTSGRTYNEQFF.

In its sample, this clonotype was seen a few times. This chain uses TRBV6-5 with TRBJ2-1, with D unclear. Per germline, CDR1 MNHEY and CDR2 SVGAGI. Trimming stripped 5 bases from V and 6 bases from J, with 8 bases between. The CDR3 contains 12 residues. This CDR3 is CASSTNVNEQFF. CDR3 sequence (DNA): TGTGCCAGCAGTACCAACGTCAATGAGCAGTTCTTC.

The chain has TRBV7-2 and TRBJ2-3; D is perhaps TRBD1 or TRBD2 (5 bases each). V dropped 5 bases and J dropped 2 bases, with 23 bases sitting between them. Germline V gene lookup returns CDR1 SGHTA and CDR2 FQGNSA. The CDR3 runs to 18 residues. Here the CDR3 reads CASSPRIGTLFITDTQYF. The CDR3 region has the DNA TGTGCCAGCAGCCCACGAATTGGGACCCTATTTATCACAGATACGCAGTATTTT.

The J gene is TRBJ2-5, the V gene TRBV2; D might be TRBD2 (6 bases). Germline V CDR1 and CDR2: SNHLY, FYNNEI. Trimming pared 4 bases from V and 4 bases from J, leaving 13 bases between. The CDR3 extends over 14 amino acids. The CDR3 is CASSVGDGGETQYF. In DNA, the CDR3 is TGTGCCAGCAGTGTTGGAGACGGGGGAGAGACCCAGTACTTC.